This T cell receptor (beta chain) originates from a study of cytomegalovirus exposure and HLA in healthy donors. At the time of sampling, donors were nominally healthy, though unrecorded immune exposures were likely. A word on this clone: Relative to the germline gene, one junction end is altered; a read error may explain this.

PCR involved 60 Vbeta and 13 Jbeta primers. Libraries were prepared by immunoSEQ multiplex PCR; TCRdb keeps only in-frame clonotypes and omits some of them. The table has about 93,000 clones, about four fifths seen once. Sequencing was performed on PBMCs. This receptor was taken from a man aged 25-45 years in good health and CMV-seronegative.

The CDR3 sequence is CASSLEENSPLHF. In DNA, the CDR3 is TGTGCCAGCAGCCTAGAAGAGAATTCACCCCTCCACTTT. The genes are TRBV11-3 and TRBJ1-6; D is unclear. Germline V gene lookup returns CDR1 SGHNT and CDR2 YENEEA. The CDR3 covers 13 residues.